A selection of T cell receptor beta chains follows, all from one sample in a study of Ad26.COV2.S vaccination and SARS-CoV-2 variants. The method was immunoSEQ multiplex PCR; TCRdb's version includes in-frame clones alone and lacks a portion of them. Among some 180,000 clones listed, around 85% were seen once. The sequenced sample was peripheral blood, obtained after recovery from COVID-19. These receptors all come from a human donor who had recovered from COVID-19. The CDR3 runs from the conserved cysteine through the conserved F or W.

j_gene: TRBJ1-3; v_gene: TRBV6-6; CDR3aa: CASRRQKTGSSGNTIYF
j_gene: TRBJ2-7; v_gene: TRBV19; CDR3aa: CASTPTGGSYEQYF
j_gene: TRBJ2-2; v_gene: TRBV2; CDR3aa: CASSVIGGNTGELFF
j_gene: TRBJ2-6; v_gene: TRBV5-1; CDR3aa: CASSLEIWTEAGGANVLTF
j_gene: TRBJ1-2; v_gene: TRBV7-2; CDR3aa: CASSYRTDGYTF
j_gene: TRBJ2-7; v_gene: TRBV4-1; CDR3aa: CASSQKGPSYEQYF
j_gene: TRBJ1-1; v_gene: TRBV18; CDR3aa: CASSPKMNTEAFF
j_gene: TRBJ1-4; v_gene: TRBV5-8; CDR3aa: CASSLGEKLFF
j_gene: TRBJ2-1; v_gene: TRBV6-5; CDR3aa: CASSYLGGGGEQFF
j_gene: TRBJ2-1; v_gene: TRBV9; CDR3aa: CASSLRPGWDEQFF
j_gene: TRBJ1-1; v_gene: TRBV11-1; CDR3aa: CASSYYQGRNTEAFF
j_gene: TRBJ2-1; v_gene: TRBV6-4; CDR3aa: CASRDTSGVNRQFF
j_gene: TRBJ1-1; v_gene: TRBV3-1/TRBV3-2; CDR3aa: CASSQEHTQRGNTEAFF
j_gene: TRBJ1-4; v_gene: TRBV18; CDR3aa: CASSPLTNEKLFF
j_gene: TRBJ2-5; v_gene: TRBV4-2; CDR3aa: CASSQGGGFEETQYF